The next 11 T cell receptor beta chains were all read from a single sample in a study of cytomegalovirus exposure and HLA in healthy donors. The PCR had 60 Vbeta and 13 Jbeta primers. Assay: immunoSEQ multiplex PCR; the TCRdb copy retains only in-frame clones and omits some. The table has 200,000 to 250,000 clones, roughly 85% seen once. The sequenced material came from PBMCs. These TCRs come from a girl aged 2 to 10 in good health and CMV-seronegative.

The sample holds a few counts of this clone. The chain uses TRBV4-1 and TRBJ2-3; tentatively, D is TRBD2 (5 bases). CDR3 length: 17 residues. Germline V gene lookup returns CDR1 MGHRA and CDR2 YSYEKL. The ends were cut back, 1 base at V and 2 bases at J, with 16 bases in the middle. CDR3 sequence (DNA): TGCGCCAGCAGCCAAGGGCGGTCCGGGGTCTCCACAGATACGCAGTATTTT. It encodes CASSQGRSGVSTDTQYF.

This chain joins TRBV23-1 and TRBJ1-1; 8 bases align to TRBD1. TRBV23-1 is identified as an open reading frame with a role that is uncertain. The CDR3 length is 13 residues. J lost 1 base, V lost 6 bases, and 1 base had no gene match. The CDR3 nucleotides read TGCGCCAGCAGGGACAGGGCGAACACTGAAGCTTTCTTT. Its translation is CASRDRANTEAFF.

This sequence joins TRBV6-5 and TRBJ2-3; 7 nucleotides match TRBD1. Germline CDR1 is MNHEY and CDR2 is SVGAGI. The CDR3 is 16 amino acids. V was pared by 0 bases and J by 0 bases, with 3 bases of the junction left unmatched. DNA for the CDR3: TGTGCCAGCAGTTACTCTCGGGGACAGAGCACAGATACGCAGTATTTT. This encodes CASSYSRGQSTDTQYF.

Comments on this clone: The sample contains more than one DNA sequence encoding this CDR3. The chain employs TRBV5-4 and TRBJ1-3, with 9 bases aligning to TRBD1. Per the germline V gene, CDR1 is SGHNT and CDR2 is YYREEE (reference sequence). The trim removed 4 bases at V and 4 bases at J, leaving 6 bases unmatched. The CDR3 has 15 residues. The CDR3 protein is CASSPGTGSGNTIYF. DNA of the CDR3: TGTGCCAGCAGCCCAGGGACAGGGTCCGGAAACACCATATATTTT.

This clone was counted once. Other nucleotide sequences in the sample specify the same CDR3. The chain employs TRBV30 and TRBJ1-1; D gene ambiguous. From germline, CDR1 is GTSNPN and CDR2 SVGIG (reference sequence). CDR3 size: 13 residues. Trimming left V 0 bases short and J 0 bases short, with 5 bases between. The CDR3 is CAWSVSLNTEAFF. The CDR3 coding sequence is TGTGCCTGGAGTGTAAGCCTGAACACTGAAGCTTTCTTT.

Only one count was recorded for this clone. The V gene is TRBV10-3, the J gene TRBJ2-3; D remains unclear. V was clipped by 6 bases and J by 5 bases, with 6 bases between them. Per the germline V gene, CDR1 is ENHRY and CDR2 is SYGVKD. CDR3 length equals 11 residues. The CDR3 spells CAISQKDTQYF. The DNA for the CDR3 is TGTGCCATCAGCCAAAAAGATACGCAGTATTTT.

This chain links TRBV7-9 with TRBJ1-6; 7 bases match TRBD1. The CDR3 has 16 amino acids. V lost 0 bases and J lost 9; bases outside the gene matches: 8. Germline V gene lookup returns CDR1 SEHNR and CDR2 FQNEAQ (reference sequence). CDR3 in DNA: TGTGCCAGCAGCTTAGCAAGGGGGCCGAAGGGTTCACCCCTCCACTTT. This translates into CASSLARGPKGSPLHF.

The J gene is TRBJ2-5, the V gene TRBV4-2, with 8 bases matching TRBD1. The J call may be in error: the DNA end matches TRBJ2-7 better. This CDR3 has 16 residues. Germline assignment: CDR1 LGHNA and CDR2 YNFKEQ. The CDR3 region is CASSQDWDRTAYEQYF. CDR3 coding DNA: TGTGCCAGCAGCCAAGATTGGGACAGGACTGCCTACGAGCAGTACTTC.

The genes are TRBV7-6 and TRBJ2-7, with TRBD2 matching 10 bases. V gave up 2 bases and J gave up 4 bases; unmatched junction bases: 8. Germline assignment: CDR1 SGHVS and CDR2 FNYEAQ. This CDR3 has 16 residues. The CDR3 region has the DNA TGTGCCAGCAGCTTAACGCCTAGCGGGAGCCGATACGAGCAGTACTTC. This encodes CASSLTPSGSRYEQYF.

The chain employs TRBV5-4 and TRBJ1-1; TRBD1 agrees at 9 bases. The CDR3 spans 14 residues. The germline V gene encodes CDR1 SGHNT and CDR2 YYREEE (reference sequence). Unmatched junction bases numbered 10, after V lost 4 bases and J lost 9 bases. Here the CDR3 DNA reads TGTGCCAGCAGCCGGACAGGGGAGGTACCGAAAGCTTTCTTT. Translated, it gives CASSRTGEVPKAFF.

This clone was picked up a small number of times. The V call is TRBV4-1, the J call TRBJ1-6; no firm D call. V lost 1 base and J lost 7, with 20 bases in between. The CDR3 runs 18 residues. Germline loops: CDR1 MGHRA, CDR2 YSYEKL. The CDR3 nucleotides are TGCGCCAGCAGCCAAGGTGCGGCAGTCGGATTTACAAATTCACCCCTCCACTTT. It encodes CASSQGAAVGFTNSPLHF.